This T cell receptor beta chain was profiled in a study of identical twins (dated by TCRdb to the mid-2010s). Describing the broader study: To test whether fetal clonotypes persist, this study deep-sequenced TCR alpha and beta repertoires from monozygotic twins, from unrelated adults of various ages, and from cord blood. To rule out contamination, the twin experiments were replicated at different times with different library preparation protocols. On the study overall, not on this receptor specifically: Because the same donors could not be followed over many years, conclusions were based on cross-sectional statistical analysis. Compared with coincidental sharing between unrelated individuals, out-of-frame TCR alpha sequences shared between twins had an excess of sequences with low generation probability. Recombination models systematically underestimated out-of-frame TCR alpha sharing in monozygotic twins but agreed with sharing between unrelated individuals. In beta out-of-frame sequences, excess twin sharing was weaker, because having fewer shared sequences lowered the signal-to-noise ratio. Abundant cord blood beta clonotypes had fewer insertions, young adult naive repertoires showed a similar but weaker trend, and memory repertoires showed no such trend. Zero-insertion analyses could be partly confounded by invariant T cells such as MAIT and iNKT, although diverse VJ usage argued against such confounding for most clonotypes.

All donors were healthy Caucasians. The twin cohort comprised three pairs of female monozygotic twins, all aged roughly 18 to 30 years. Peripheral blood mononuclear cells were used as the source from which RNA for TCR libraries was isolated. Library preparation used 5' RACE. Data came from an Illumina HiSeq 2000. Template switching introduced a universal primer binding site; the final cDNA contained a unique molecular identifier, enabling accurate counting of TCR cDNA molecules. Specific primers in the conserved constant-segment region were used to synthesize first-strand cDNA for the TCR alpha and beta chains. To control for contamination, each cDNA library was double barcoded with a SMART-Mk sample barcode plus Illumina barcodes. TruSeq adapter sequences and Illumina sample barcodes were added in two successive PCR steps. Sequencing of the TCR alpha and beta cDNA libraries was done on the Illumina HiSeq platform using custom primers. The study's own analysis went as follows. Unique molecular identifiers were extracted from raw reads with MiGEC, and CDR3 positions were determined with MiXCR. For each individual, recombination models were inferred using an EM algorithm with the repgenHMM and IGoR tools. Shared clonotype analysis was performed with the tcR package in R, normalizing sharing by the product of cloneset sizes. To study raw recombination without the effects of thymic and clonal selection, out-of-frame nonproductive sequences were analyzed. Using fastp trimming at Q25 and MiXCR clonotype assembly, TCRdb reanalyzed the public sequencing data and kept in-frame beta chains. CDR3 protein duplicates are merged, each entry listing the most common genes and DNA. The V and J calls follow TCRdb's processing rather than the paper's. This sample holds hundreds of thousands of distinct CDR3 sequences; under 8.5% were observed only once. The ten largest clonotypes hold about 1.6% of the sample.

CDR3 length: 16 amino acids, cysteine to phenylalanine. Only the CDR3 part of the read is kept: 48 bases, read in frame from the first base. The germline V gene (reference sequence) gives CDR1 as SEHNR and CDR2 as FQNEAQ. The junction shows trimming of 7 bases on V and 3 bases on J, plus 19 bases between the germline ends. Regarding this clonotype: Its antigen target is currently unknown. Base qualities are not at hand, and no much larger clone is one base apart.

The same sample was also studied in work on yellow fever vaccine responses in identical twins. As noted in the second study: According to the authors, in identical twins the way T cells responded to vaccination appeared partly convergent and partly personalized. Focusing on identical twins, the study followed the T cell clones that responded to the vaccine, and did so with precision.

The chain joins TRBV7-9 to TRBJ2-1; 6 matching bases give a weak D call of TRBD2. The TCR originated in a young woman in good health. What was sequenced was PBMCs. CDR3 sequence: CASIPSNGGLYNEQFF. The nucleotide sequence is TGTGCCAGCATCCCCTCGAACGGGGGACTCTACAATGAGCAGTTCTTC.